The sequence of this TCR beta chain was determined in a study of blood T cell repertoires in COVID-19. Study information: There were acute and convalescent COVID-19 samples, and they came from the United States, Italy and Spain. PBMCs, B-cell-depleted T cells, or T cells were the source of the cDNA or gDNA that made up the material.

The germline V gene encodes CDR1 LGHDT and CDR2 YNNKEL (reference sequence). The CDR3 is 16 residues long. The V gene lost 2 bases and the J gene lost 2 bases, with 15 bases spanning the gap. In the authors' workflow: From reference gene primer amplification, estimates of nucleated cell counts were derived. Sequencing used immunoSEQ multiplex PCR; TCRdb keeps in-frame clones, though not all of them. That table supplies the V and J calls and clone size; D and trimming were determined from the DNA. Of over 60,000 clones in the sample, 85% to 90% were seen once. This sequence originates from a man in his 70s with active or convalescent COVID-19. This chain links TRBV3-1 (or the pseudogene TRBV3-2) with TRBJ2-5, with D perhaps matching TRBD2 (6 bases). Sample: peripheral blood. CDR3 nucleotide sequence: TGTGCCAGCAGCCAAATGCGCCTTAGCGGTCAAGAGACCCAGTACTTC. It codes for CASSQMRLSGQETQYF.